This TCR beta chain emerged from a study of T cell repertoires and HLA-DP antigens. CDR1 DFQATT and CDR2 SNEGSKA come from the germline V gene (reference sequence). V dropped 2 bases and J dropped 8 bases, with 6 bases sitting between them. The CDR3 covers 10 residues. About this clone: Its cognate antigen is unknown.

Repertoires were generated with immunoSEQ multiplex PCR, while TCRdb's copy carries only in-frame clones and drops some. The data contain over 100,000 clones, 80% to 95% of them singletons. The TCR originated in a woman younger than 35 in good health and CMV-seronegative. What was sequenced was CD4+ T cells from PBMCs. V gene TRBV20-1 combines with J gene TRBJ1-2; D call uncertain. The CDR3 is CSARREGYTF. In DNA form, the CDR3 reads TGCAGTGCTAGACGGGAAGGCTACACCTTC.